This T cell receptor (beta chain) was sequenced in a study of blood T cell repertoires in COVID-19. Study summary: Collection of acute and convalescent COVID-19 samples took place in the United States, Italy and Spain. Sample material is recorded as cDNA or gDNA derived from T cells, B-cell-depleted T cells, or PBMCs.

Only in-frame clones appear in the TCRdb table, and some are missing; sequencing was by immunoSEQ multiplex PCR. The sample lists around 190,000 clones, approximately 85% occurring once. After removal of 2 bases from V and 0 bases from J, the junction contained 10 bases not matched to a gene. This CDR3 has 19 amino acids. CDR1 and CDR2 from the germline V gene are MNHEY and SVGEGT. The chain uses TRBV6-2 or TRBV6-3 and TRBJ2-5, with TRBD2 matching over 12 bases. The sequenced sample was peripheral blood. The receptor comes from a woman of 80 years or more with acute or convalescent COVID-19. The CDR3 loop reads CASSYAASGRAPYQETQYF. CDR3 coding DNA: TGTGCCAGCAGTTACGCGGCTAGCGGGAGGGCCCCGTACCAAGAGACCCAGTACTTC.